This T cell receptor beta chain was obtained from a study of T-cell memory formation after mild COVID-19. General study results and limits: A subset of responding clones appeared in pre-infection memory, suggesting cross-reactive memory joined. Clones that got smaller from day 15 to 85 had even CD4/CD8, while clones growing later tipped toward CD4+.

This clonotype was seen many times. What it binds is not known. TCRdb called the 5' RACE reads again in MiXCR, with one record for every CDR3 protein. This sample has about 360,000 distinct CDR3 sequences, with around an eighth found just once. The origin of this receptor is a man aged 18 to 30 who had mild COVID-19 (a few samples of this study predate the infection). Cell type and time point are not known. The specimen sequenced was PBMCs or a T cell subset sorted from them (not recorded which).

The CDR3 sequence is CASSLSGAHNEQFF. DNA of the CDR3: TGTGCCAGCAGCTTAAGTGGGGCGCACAATGAGCAGTTCTTC. V gene TRBV7-3 combines with J gene TRBJ2-1, with D possibly matching TRBD1 (5 bases). Trimming shortened V by 1 base and J by 5 bases, and 9 bases separated the two germline ends. This CDR3 is 14 amino acids long. Germline CDR1 and CDR2: SGHTA and FQGTGA.